This TCR beta chain emerged from a study of blood T cell repertoires in COVID-19. Study summary: From the United States, Italy and Spain came samples of acute and convalescent COVID-19.

In the original workflow: Estimated nucleated cell counts came from reference gene primer amplification. The table came from immunoSEQ multiplex PCR; TCRdb's copy has only in-frame clones and leaves some out. For V, J and clone size, that table is used; D and trimming come from the DNA. The sample shows 240,000 or so clones, over 75% of them seen only once. Germline V gene data show CDR1 as SGHAT and CDR2 as FQNNGV. The CDR3 sequence is 16 residues long. V shed 5 bases, J shed 7 bases, and the junction held 12 bases outside the gene matches. The rearrangement joins TRBV11-2 to TRBJ2-7; 12 nucleotides line up with TRBD2. Sequencing used peripheral blood. This TCR derives from a man under 40 who had recovered from COVID-19. For the CDR3, the DNA is TGTGCCAGCAGCACCACTTCTAGCGGGGGGGCCGAAGAGCAGTACTTC. Translating it yields CASSTTSSGGAEEQYF.